This T cell receptor beta chain was observed in a study of shared clonotypes between healthy human individuals. Study results and limitations: Owing to a small donor count, the genetic and exposure-history diversity represented was limited. Non-shared clonotypes had lower generation probabilities than those shared by all four donors.

The protocol was immunoSEQ multiplex PCR, while the TCRdb copy is restricted to in-frame clones and leaves out a portion. This sample carries roughly 1.5 million clones, 95% to 99% of them seen once, and the ten largest clones take 0.4% to 0.55%. The CDR3 covers 16 residues. Germline V gives CDR1 KGHSH, CDR2 LQKENI. The V gene lost 4 bases and the J gene lost 4 bases, with 19 bases spanning the gap. Points on this clone: As yet, its antigen is unknown.

The sequenced sample was naive CD4+ T cells sorted from blood. The subset: CD45RA+ positively selected. The gene calls are TRBV18 and TRBJ1-1; the D gene is possibly TRBD1 (6 bases). The clonotype comes from a man aged 25-45 years in good health. CDR3 sequence reads: CASSLSPTGLGTEAFF. The CDR3 region has the DNA TGTGCCAGCTCACTTAGCCCCACAGGGTTGGGCACTGAAGCTTTCTTT.